The 2 T cell receptor beta chains below were found in one sample sequenced in a study of Ad26.COV2.S vaccination and SARS-CoV-2 variants. Generated by immunoSEQ multiplex PCR, the TCRdb table keeps only in-frame clones and is missing some. Found here are fewer than 500,000 clones, approximately 89% of them singletons; the top ten hold just over 2.5%. The treatment was: roughly 20 received Ad26.COV2.S at low or high dose, single or two shots; about 5 received placebo; per-sample allocation not given. Samples analyzed were those drawn on day 63 after the first vaccine or placebo injection. The material was peripheral blood, obtained in a trial of Ad26.COV2.S vaccine versus placebo. The receptors originated from a person aged 18 to 59 who received the Ad26.COV2.S COVID-19 vaccine or a placebo.

V and J are TRBV18 and TRBJ1-5; no reliable D call. Trimming removed 1 base from V and 4 bases from J, with 11 bases in between. The V gene's germline CDR1 is KGHSH and CDR2 LQKENI. This CDR3 has 15 amino acids. This CDR3 is CASSPQRTVNQPQHF. The DNA of the CDR3 is TGTGCCAGCTCACCACAAAGGACGGTAAATCAGCCCCAGCATTTT.

The chain links TRBV9 to TRBJ1-6; the D is unclear. V lost 6 bases to trimming and J lost 9 bases, with 10 bases between them. This CDR3 comprises 12 residues. The germline V gene has CDR1 SGDLS and CDR2 YYNGEE. The CDR3 protein is CASNRLGSPLHF. The CDR3 DNA follows: TGTGCCAGCAATAGGCTAGGTTCACCCCTCCACTTT.